The following is a T cell receptor beta chain sequence with its context. Its recognized antigen is unknown. Base qualities are not provided; no much larger clone lies one nucleotide away. The receptor library was made with the immunoSEQ multiplex PCR assay. TCRdb took this table from immuneACCESS and kept in-frame rearrangements with V and J called. Such tables lack part of the clones; where checked against another copy, unresolved V genes explain under half of the gap, and the rest is unexplained. This sample has some 110,000 clones in its table, and about 90% of those were observed once. The ten largest clones take up approximately 6.6% of the sample. The study evaluated CTLA-4 blockade (ipilimumab) given together with focal radiation therapy in patients who had chemo-refractory metastatic non-small-cell lung cancer. This specimen comes from a study of radiotherapy plus CTLA-4 blockade in lung cancer (dated by TCRdb to 2016 to 2018). For context, the study as a whole: Objective responses were observed in more than 15% of enrolled patients, and disease control was achieved in less than 35%. Broad study findings and their caveats: After treatment with radiotherapy and ipilimumab, TCR clones that originated in tumors expanded in peripheral blood. Early dynamic changes in blood T cell clones, together with increased serum interferon-beta after radiation, were reported as the strongest predictors of response.

A distance of 9 bases separates the germline ends of V and J, which lose 0 bases and 4 bases respectively. The germline V gene provides CDR1 MGHRA and CDR2 YSYEKL. Including cysteine and phenylalanine, the CDR3 has 15 amino acids. The entry retains the CDR3 DNA only, 45 bases that are in frame from base 1. The TCR was taken from a human donor with non-small cell lung cancer that progressed on radiotherapy plus ipilimumab. The sample in question was peripheral blood, obtained from a patient treated with radiotherapy plus ipilimumab. Recombination linked TRBV4-1 to TRBJ2-2; too little of a D gene remains to name it. The sequence in DNA is TGCGCCAGCAGCCAAGAAGGGCGGAGCACCGGGGAGCTGTTTTTT. The translation is CASSQEGRSTGELFF.